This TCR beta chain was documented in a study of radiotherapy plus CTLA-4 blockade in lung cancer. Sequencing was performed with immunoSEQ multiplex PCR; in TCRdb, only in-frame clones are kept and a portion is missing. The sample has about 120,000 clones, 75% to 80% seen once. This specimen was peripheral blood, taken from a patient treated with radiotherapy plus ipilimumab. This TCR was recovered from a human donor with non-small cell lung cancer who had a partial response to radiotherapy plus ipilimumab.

CDR3 DNA: TGTGCCAGTAGTACGGGACAGCTGCTGACCGGGGAGCTGTTTTTT. Encoded protein: CASSTGQLLTGELFF. The chain joins TRBV19 to TRBJ2-2; 7 bases are a match to TRBD1. Germline V gene data show CDR1 as LNHDA and CDR2 as SQIVND (reference sequence). The CDR3 has 15 residues. Trimming cost V 4 bases and J 5 bases; bases outside gene matches: 7.